A single sample gave rise to the 32 T cell receptor beta chains below, sequenced in a study of beta chain features in type 1 diabetes. No antigens are known for them. The entirety of the isolated RNA underwent reverse transcription, so expressed TCRB transcripts were sequenced. The data were produced by immunoSEQ multiplex PCR, yet TCRdb's version contains in-frame clones alone and is incomplete. The sample shows some 290,000 clones, roughly an eighth of them seen only once. Findings and caveats of the study: TCRB CDR3 length was moderately but significantly reduced in all four CD4+ subsets of Type 1 diabetes patients.

Sequencing was done on a sample of naive CD4+ T cells from blood. The receptor set was obtained from a man aged 30-40 years with type 1 diabetes.

The chain recombines TRBV7-2 with TRBJ2-5; D may be TRBD1 (6 bases). The CDR3 is 14 amino acids. V lost 0 bases to trimming and J lost 5 bases, with 10 bases between them. Germline CDR1 SGHTA, CDR2 FQGNSA. The CDR3 loop is CASSLAQGTETQYF. The DNA of the CDR3 is TGTGCCAGCAGCTTAGCGCAGGGGACGGAGACCCAGTACTTC.

The chain's CDR3 is CSVQTGYEQYF. CDR3 DNA sequence: TGCAGTGTCCAGACAGGCTACGAGCAGTACTTC. V is TRBV20-1 and J is TRBJ2-7; weak D call: TRBD1 (6 bases). Germline lookup yields CDR1 DFQATT and CDR2 SNEGSKA (reference sequence). This CDR3 region has 11 residues. V lost 7 bases to trimming and J lost 3 bases, with 10 bases between them.

This clone was detected only a few times. The chain links TRBV7-2 to TRBJ2-1; TRBD1 matches at 7 bases. Germline lookup yields CDR1 SGHTA and CDR2 FQGNSA. The CDR3 contains 18 residues. Unmatched junction bases numbered 9, after V lost 1 base and J lost 0 bases. The CDR3 reads CASSLVGTALSSYNEQFF. CDR3 in DNA: TGTGCCAGCAGCTTAGTCGGGACAGCCCTAAGCTCCTACAATGAGCAGTTCTTC.

The CDR3 loop reads CASTPGQVDQPQHF. DNA of the CDR3: TGTGCCAGCACCCCCGGACAGGTCGATCAGCCCCAGCATTTT. This chain connects TRBV6-1 to TRBJ1-5; 7 bases line up with TRBD1. The junction had 8 bases not matched to a gene; V was cut back by 7 bases and J by 5 bases. CDR1 MNHNS and CDR2 SASEGT come from the germline V gene. This CDR3 has 14 amino acids.

This clone was found a few times. The V call is TRBV4-2, the J call TRBJ1-1; D gene unclear. Looked up from germline, CDR1 is LGHNA and CDR2 is YNFKEQ. The CDR3 runs 14 residues. The germline V and J ends were trimmed by 0 bases and 2 bases, with 7 bases remaining between them. The CDR3 reads CASSQEQQNTEAFF. The CDR3 DNA is TGTGCCAGCAGCCAAGAACAGCAAAACACTGAAGCTTTCTTT.

This clone was picked up a small number of times. This rearrangement joins TRBV4-3 to TRBJ2-7; 8 nucleotides align to TRBD2. There are 17 residues in the CDR3. Looked up from germline, CDR1 is LGHNA and CDR2 is YSLEER. Trimming took 4 bases from V and 5 from J; bases not matched to a gene: 16. The CDR3 coding sequence is TGCGCCAGCAGCCTCCGGAGGTCAGCGGGAGAAGTCAACGAGCAGTACTTC. Protein product: CASSLRRSAGEVNEQYF.

The chain employs TRBV7-2 and TRBJ2-3; 10 bases fit TRBD2. Germline V gene data show CDR1 as SGHTA and CDR2 as FQGNSA. V was pared by 5 bases and J by 2 bases, with 7 bases of the junction left unmatched. This CDR3 comprises 16 residues. CDR3 nucleotide sequence: TGTGCCAGCAGCATGGGGACTAGCGCCGCCACAGATACGCAGTATTTT. This gives the protein CASSMGTSAATDTQYF.

This clone occurred a few times. The chain recombines TRBV30 with TRBJ1-1; 7 nucleotides match TRBD1. Looked up from germline, CDR1 is GTSNPN and CDR2 is SVGIG (reference sequence). The V gene end was trimmed by 0 bases and the J gene end by 0 bases; junction bases not matched to a gene: 7. There are 16 residues in the CDR3. The CDR3 coding sequence is TGTGCCTGGAGTGTAACAGGGGAAGGGATGAACACTGAAGCTTTCTTT. It encodes CAWSVTGEGMNTEAFF.

This clone was seen a handful of times. The rearrangement joins TRBV29-1 to TRBJ1-1; D might be TRBD1 (5 bases). The CDR3 extends over 13 amino acids. Trimming stripped 3 bases from V and 2 bases from J, with 10 bases between. From germline, CDR1 is SQVTM and CDR2 ANQGSEA. The CDR3 sequence is CSVDKGLNTEAFF. Here the CDR3 DNA reads TGCAGCGTTGACAAGGGGCTCAACACTGAAGCTTTCTTT.

The V gene is TRBV14, the J gene TRBJ2-3, with D maybe TRBD2 (5 bases). V was pared by 1 base and J by 2 bases, with 7 bases between. There are 14 residues in the CDR3. The germline V gene encodes CDR1 SGHDN and CDR2 FVKESK. The CDR3 sequence: CASSQAGITDTQYF. CDR3 DNA sequence: TGTGCCAGCAGCCAAGCGGGGATCACAGATACGCAGTATTTT.

This rearrangement joins TRBV30 to TRBJ2-3, with a weak D call TRBD2 (7 bases). Germline V gene lookup returns CDR1 GTSNPN and CDR2 SVGIG (reference sequence). The CDR3 totals 14 residues. V gave up 0 bases and J gave up 6 bases, with 13 bases separating them. The CDR3 DNA follows: TGTGCCTGGAGTGTAGGGGGGACTATGGATACGCAGTATTTT. Protein product: CAWSVGGTMDTQYF. The full variable domain, rest sourced from reference TRBV30 and TRBJ2-3, is SQTIHQWPATLVQPVGSPLSLECTVEGTSNPNLYWYRQAAGRGLQLLFYSVGIGQISSEVPQNLSASRPQDRQFILSSKKLLLSDSGFYLCAWSVGGTMDTQYFGPGTRLTVL.

The rearrangement uses TRBV5-1 and TRBJ2-3; the D gene is possibly TRBD2 (5 bases). The CDR3 has 14 amino acids. The V and J ends lost 0 bases and 4 bases respectively, with 9 bases between them. Per the germline V gene, CDR1 is SGHRS and CDR2 is YFSETQ. The CDR3 coding sequence is TGCGCCAGCAGCTTGGCCCTCGGGGCAGATACGCAGTATTTT. It codes for CASSLALGADTQYF.

In its sample, this clone was seen a few times. The V call is TRBV5-1, the J call TRBJ2-7; no definite D call. The CDR3 sequence is 13 residues long. V dropped 8 bases and J dropped 0 bases, with 12 bases sitting between them. Germline V gene lookup returns CDR1 SGHRS and CDR2 YFSETQ. The CDR3 region is CASRIWSSYEQYF. CDR3 in DNA: TGCGCCAGTCGGATTTGGAGCTCCTACGAGCAGTACTTC.

CDR3 sequence: CSSRDSGNEKLFF. CDR3 nucleotide sequence: TGCAGCTCCCGGGACTCCGGGAATGAAAAACTGTTTTTT. This sequence joins TRBV29-1 and TRBJ1-4; TRBD1 is a possible D gene (5 bases). CDR3 length equals 13 residues. Trimming took 8 bases from V and 5 from J, leaving 15 bases between them. Germline CDR1 SQVTM, CDR2 ANQGSEA.

This clone has more than one count but fewer than ten. The chain has TRBV18 and TRBJ2-3; D perhaps matches TRBD1 (5 bases). This CDR3 is built from 13 residues. V was cut by 2 bases and J by 5 bases, with 8 bases left in between. Germline V gene sequence: CDR1 KGHSH, CDR2 LQKENI. CDR3 DNA sequence: TGTGCCAGCTCACCAGTAGGGGAAGATACGCAGTATTTT. Its translation: CASSPVGEDTQYF. The full variable domain, with the rest looked up from reference TRBV18 and TRBJ2-3, is NAGVMQNPRHLVRRRGQEARLRCSPMKGHSHVYWYRQLPEEGLKFMVYLQKENIIDESGMPKERFSAEFPKEGPSILRIQQVVRGDSAAYFCASSPVGEDTQYFGPGTRLTVL.

The rearrangement joins TRBV7-2 to TRBJ2-3; 13 nucleotides align to TRBD2. Germline V gene data show CDR1 as SGHTA and CDR2 as FQGNSA. CDR3 length: 17 amino acids. With V trimmed by 3 bases and J by 7 bases, 10 bases remained unmatched. The CDR3, as DNA: TGTGCCAGCAGCTTGGGGGGAACTAGCGGGAGGGGCAATACGCAGTATTTT. Translating gives CASSLGGTSGRGNTQYF. The full variable domain, its missing parts supplied by reference TRBV7-2 and TRBJ2-3, is GAGVSQSPSNKVTEKGKDVELRCDPISGHTALYWYRQSLGQGLEFLIYFQGNSAPDKSGLPSDRFSAERTGGSVSTLTIQRTQQEDSAVYLCASSLGGTSGRGNTQYFGPGTRLTVL.

The chain uses TRBV30 and TRBJ2-1, with D possibly matching TRBD1 (6 bases). The CDR3 is 13 residues long. The germline gives CDR1 GTSNPN, CDR2 SVGIG (reference sequence). With 5 bases removed from V and 5 bases from J, the gap between germline ends came to 13 bases. The CDR3: CAWEQGTHNEQFF. In nucleotides, the CDR3 is TGTGCCTGGGAACAGGGAACCCACAATGAGCAGTTCTTC. The full variable domain, in which reference TRBV30 and TRBJ2-1 provide the parts outside the CDR3, is SQTIHQWPATLVQPVGSPLSLECTVEGTSNPNLYWYRQAAGRGLQLLFYSVGIGQISSEVPQNLSASRPQDRQFILSSKKLLLSDSGFYLCAWEQGTHNEQFFGPGTRLTVL.

This clone was observed once. The V gene is TRBV10-3, the J gene TRBJ2-3, with D possibly TRBD1 on 6 matching bases. The germline gives CDR1 ENHRY, CDR2 SYGVKD. The germline V and J ends were trimmed by 6 bases and 0 bases, with 16 bases remaining between them. The CDR3 has 16 residues. The CDR3 nucleotides read TGTGCCATCAGCAATTCGGACAGTACTAGCACAGATACGCAGTATTTT. This codes for CAISNSDSTSTDTQYF.

The chain employs TRBV9 and TRBJ2-1, with D perhaps matching TRBD2 (6 bases). Germline values: CDR1 SGDLS, CDR2 YYNGEE. Between the trimmed V and J ends, which lost 0 bases and 2 bases, there was a span of 12 bases. The CDR3 is made up of 16 amino acids. CDR3 sequence reads: CASSVDYGGPYNEQFF. CDR3 coding DNA: TGTGCCAGCAGCGTAGATTATGGAGGGCCCTACAATGAGCAGTTCTTC.

The chain couples TRBV6-5 to TRBJ2-5; D possibly corresponds to TRBD1 (5 bases). The germline V gene has CDR1 MNHEY and CDR2 SVGAGI. With 4 bases removed from V and 2 bases from J, the gap between germline ends came to 8 bases. The CDR3 is 13 amino acids. The CDR3 reads CASSSSGQETQYF. As DNA, the CDR3 is TGTGCCAGCAGTTCTTCAGGGCAAGAGACCCAGTACTTC.

The sample holds a few counts of this clone. The chain has TRBV29-1 and TRBJ2-6, with D maybe TRBD1 (5 bases). With 6 bases removed from V and 0 bases from J, the gap between germline ends came to 15 bases. The CDR3 length is 16 residues. The V gene's germline CDR1 is SQVTM and CDR2 ANQGSEA. The DNA for the CDR3 is TGCAGCGTAACCACAGGATCCGTCTCTGGGGCCAACGTCCTGACTTTC. This gives the protein CSVTTGSVSGANVLTF.

This clone was seen a handful of times. The gene calls are TRBV14 and TRBJ1-4, with 7 bases fitting TRBD1. The germline V gene has CDR1 SGHDN and CDR2 FVKESK. This CDR3 has 13 amino acids. J was trimmed by 5 bases and V by 4 bases; bases with no gene match: 1. In nucleotides, the CDR3 is TGTGCCAGCAGCCCCAGGGGGAATGAAAAACTGTTTTTT. This gives the protein CASSPRGNEKLFF.

V usage is TRBV14 and J usage is TRBJ2-7, with D tentatively TRBD1 (5 bases). The CDR3 totals 16 residues. Trimming left V 2 bases short and J 6 bases short, with 20 bases between. In germline, CDR1 is SGHDN, CDR2 FVKESK. CDR3 DNA: TGTGCCAGCAGCCAACTCTGGCAGGGAAAGGGAAGCGAGCAGTACTTC. Amino acids: CASSQLWQGKGSEQYF.

The chain is built from TRBV19 and TRBJ1-2, with 7 positions matching TRBD1. With 8 bases clipped from V and 4 bases from J, the junction kept 4 bases outside the gene matches. The CDR3 loop spans 12 amino acids. CDR1 is LNHDA, CDR2 SQIVND, per germline (reference sequence). CDR3 region: CASQTGVYGYTF. CDR3 DNA sequence: TGTGCCAGTCAAACAGGGGTCTATGGCTACACCTTC.

The chain joins TRBV18 to TRBJ2-7, with a possible D match to TRBD1 (5 bases). The CDR3 is 13 residues long. V shed 2 bases and J shed 5 bases, with 10 bases lying between them. Germline values: CDR1 KGHSH, CDR2 LQKENI. DNA of the CDR3: TGTGCCAGCTCACCAGACAGATCCGACGAGCAGTACTTC. Translating it yields CASSPDRSDEQYF. The full variable domain, completed using reference TRBV18 and TRBJ2-7, is NAGVMQNPRHLVRRRGQEARLRCSPMKGHSHVYWYRQLPEEGLKFMVYLQKENIIDESGMPKERFSAEFPKEGPSILRIQQVVRGDSAAYFCASSPDRSDEQYFGPGTRLTVT.

This clone was seen a handful of times. V and J are TRBV19 and TRBJ1-1; D unresolved. Between the trimmed V and J ends, which lost 5 bases and 5 bases, there was a span of 12 bases. Looked up from germline, CDR1 is LNHDA and CDR2 is SQIVND (reference sequence). CDR3 size: 13 residues. CDR3: CASSARPGTEAFF. In DNA form, the CDR3 reads TGTGCCAGTAGTGCACGACCGGGTACTGAAGCTTTCTTT.

J is TRBJ2-7 and V is TRBV7-3; 11 nucleotides match TRBD2. V was clipped by 5 bases and J by 7 bases; unmatched bases: 13. Germline CDR1 and CDR2: SGHTA and FQGTGA. The CDR3 is 16 amino acids. The chain's CDR3 is CASSLTSGTPTGEQYF. CDR3 coding DNA: TGTGCCAGCAGCCTGACTAGCGGGACCCCCACGGGAGAGCAGTACTTC.

The V call is TRBV5-1, the J call TRBJ2-1; TRBD2 agrees at 14 bases. This CDR3 has 16 amino acids. Germline V gene sequence: CDR1 SGHRS, CDR2 YFSETQ. The trim removed 4 bases at V and 10 bases at J, leaving 10 bases unmatched. The CDR3 sequence is CASSIPGLAGVNEQFF. CDR3 sequence (DNA): TGCGCCAGCAGCATTCCGGGACTAGCGGGAGTGAACGAGCAGTTCTTC.

The sample holds a few counts of this clone. The chain has TRBV4-2 and TRBJ1-5; D might be TRBD1 (5 bases). The CDR3 runs to 16 residues. From germline, CDR1 is LGHNA and CDR2 YNFKEQ. Trimming left V 1 base short and J 0 bases short, with 10 bases between. The CDR3 region has the DNA TGTGCCAGCAGCCAAGGGACACCCAATAGCAATCAGCCCCAGCATTTT. This codes for CASSQGTPNSNQPQHF.

The chain employs TRBV5-6 and TRBJ1-2; D gene unclear. The V and J ends lost 4 bases and 8 bases respectively, with 9 bases between them. This CDR3 has 11 residues. Germline CDR1 SGHDT, CDR2 YYEEEE. The CDR3 sequence is CASSTNGGYTF. DNA for the CDR3: TGTGCCAGCAGCACCAATGGCGGCTACACCTTC.

V usage is TRBV19 and J usage is TRBJ1-2; 9 bases are a match to TRBD1. The CDR3 consists of 13 residues. The ends lost 8 bases at V and 6 bases at J; junction bases unmatched: 7. Germline V gene lookup returns CDR1 LNHDA and CDR2 SQIVND (reference sequence). In DNA form, the CDR3 reads TGTGCCAGTCACAGGGGGCAAATGGATGGCTACACCTTC. It is translated as CASHRGQMDGYTF.

The chain joins TRBV28 to TRBJ2-5, with 9 bases identical to TRBD2. The CDR3 totals 16 residues. Germline-derived CDR1 and CDR2 are MDHEN and SYDVKM. Trimming took 6 bases from V and 2 from J; bases not matched to a gene: 10. Here the CDR3 DNA reads TGTGCCAGCAGCCTTAGCGGGAGACGAGGGCAAGAGACCCAGTACTTC. Its translation is CASSLSGRRGQETQYF. The variable domain in full, completed from reference TRBV28 and TRBJ2-5, reads DVKVTQSSRYLVKRTGEKVFLECVQDMDHENMFWYRQDPGLGLRLIYFSYDVKMKEKGDIPEGYSVSREKKERFSLILESASTNQTSMYLCASSLSGRRGQETQYFGPGTRLLVL.